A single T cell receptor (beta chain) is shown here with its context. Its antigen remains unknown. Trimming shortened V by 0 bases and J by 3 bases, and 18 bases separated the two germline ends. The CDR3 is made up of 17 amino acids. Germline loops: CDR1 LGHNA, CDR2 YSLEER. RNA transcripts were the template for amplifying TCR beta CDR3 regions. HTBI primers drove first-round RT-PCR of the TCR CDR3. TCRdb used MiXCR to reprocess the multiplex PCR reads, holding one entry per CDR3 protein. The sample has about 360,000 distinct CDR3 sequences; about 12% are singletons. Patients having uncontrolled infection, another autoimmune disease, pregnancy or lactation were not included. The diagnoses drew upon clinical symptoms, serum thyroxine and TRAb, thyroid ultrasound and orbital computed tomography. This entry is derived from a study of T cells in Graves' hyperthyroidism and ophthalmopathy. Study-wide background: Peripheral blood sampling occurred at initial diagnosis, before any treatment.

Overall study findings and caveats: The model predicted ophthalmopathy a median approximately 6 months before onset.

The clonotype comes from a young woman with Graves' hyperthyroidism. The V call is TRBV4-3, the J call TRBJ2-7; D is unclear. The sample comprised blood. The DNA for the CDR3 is TGCGCCAGCAGCCAAGATGTAATCGTAGAGTCGAGCTACGAGCAGTACTTC. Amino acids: CASSQDVIVESSYEQYF.